This T cell receptor (beta chain) appears in the sequencing data of a study of blood T cell repertoires in COVID-19. In the study overall: Samples of COVID-19 (acute and convalescent) were obtained from the United States, Italy and Spain. PBMCs, B-cell-depleted T cells, or T cells were the source of the cDNA or gDNA that made up the material.

This clone was picked up one time. Authors' data handling: Amplification from reference gene primers served as the basis for estimated nucleated cell counts. The protocol was immunoSEQ multiplex PCR, while the TCRdb copy is restricted to in-frame clones and leaves out a portion. The V and J calls and clone size are taken from that table; D and trimming were inferred from the DNA. This table holds hundreds of thousands of clones, approximately 86% found once. Deletions cut 1 base from V and 2 bases from J, with 17 bases between. The CDR3 has 17 amino acids. Germline V gene data show CDR1 as SGHTA and CDR2 as FQGNSA.

The V gene is TRBV7-2, the J gene TRBJ2-5; maybe TRBD2 (6 bases). This TCR derives from a woman aged 25 to 39 with acute or convalescent COVID-19. Input material: peripheral blood. CDR3 protein: CASSLVSGVRRQETQYF. The CDR3 nucleotides read TGTGCCAGCAGCTTAGTGTCGGGGGTGAGGCGTCAAGAGACCCAGTACTTC. Complete variable domain (other parts from reference TRBV7-2 and TRBJ2-5): GAGVSQSPSNKVTEKGKDVELRCDPISGHTALYWYRQSLGQGLEFLIYFQGNSAPDKSGLPSDRFSAERTGGSVSTLTIQRTQQEDSAVYLCASSLVSGVRRQETQYFGPGTRLLVL.